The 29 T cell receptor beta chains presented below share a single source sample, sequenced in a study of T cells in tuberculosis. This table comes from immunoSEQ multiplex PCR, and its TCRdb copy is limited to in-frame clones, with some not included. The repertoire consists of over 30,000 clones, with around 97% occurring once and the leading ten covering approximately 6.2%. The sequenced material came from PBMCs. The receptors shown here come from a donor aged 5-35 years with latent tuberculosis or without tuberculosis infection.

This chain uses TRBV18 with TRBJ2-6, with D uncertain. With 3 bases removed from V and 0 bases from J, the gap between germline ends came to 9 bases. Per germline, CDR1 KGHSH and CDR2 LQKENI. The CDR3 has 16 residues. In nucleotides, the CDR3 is TGTGCCAGCTCACCGAACCCCAGCTCTGGGGCCAACGTCCTGACTTTC. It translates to CASSPNPSSGANVLTF.

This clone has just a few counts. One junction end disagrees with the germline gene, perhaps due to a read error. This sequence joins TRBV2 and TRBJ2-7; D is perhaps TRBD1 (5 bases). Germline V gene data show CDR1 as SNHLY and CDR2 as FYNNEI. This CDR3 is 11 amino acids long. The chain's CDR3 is CASSEDRQGNF. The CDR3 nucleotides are TGTGCCAGCAGTGAAGACCGGCAGGGAAACTTC. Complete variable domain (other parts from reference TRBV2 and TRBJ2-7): EPEVTQTPSHQVTQMGQEVILRCVPISNHLYFYWYRQILGQKVEFLVSFYNNEISEKSEIFDDQFSVERPDGSNFTLKIRSTKLEDSAMYFCASSEDRQGNFGPGTRLTVT.

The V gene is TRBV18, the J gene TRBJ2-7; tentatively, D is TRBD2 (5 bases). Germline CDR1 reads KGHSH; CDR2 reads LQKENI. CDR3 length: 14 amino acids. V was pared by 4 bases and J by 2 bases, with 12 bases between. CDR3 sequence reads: CASSQFSGTYEQYF. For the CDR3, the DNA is TGTGCCAGCTCACAGTTCAGCGGAACCTACGAGCAGTACTTC.

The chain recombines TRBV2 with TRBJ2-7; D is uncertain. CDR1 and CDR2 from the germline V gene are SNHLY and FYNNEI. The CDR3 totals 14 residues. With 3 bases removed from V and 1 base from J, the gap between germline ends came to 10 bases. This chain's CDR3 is CASSDRYSSYEQYF. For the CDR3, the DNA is TGTGCCAGCAGTGATAGGTACAGTTCCTACGAGCAGTACTTC.

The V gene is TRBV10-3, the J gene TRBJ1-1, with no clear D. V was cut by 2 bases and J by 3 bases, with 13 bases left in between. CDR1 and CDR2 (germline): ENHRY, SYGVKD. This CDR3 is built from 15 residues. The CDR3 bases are TGTGCCATCAGTGAGCTGCAAACCGAGTACACTGAAGCTTTCTTT. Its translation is CAISELQTEYTEAFF.

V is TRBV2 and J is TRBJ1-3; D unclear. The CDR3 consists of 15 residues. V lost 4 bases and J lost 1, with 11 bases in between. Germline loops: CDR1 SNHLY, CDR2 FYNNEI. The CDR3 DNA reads TGTGCCAGCAGTGTAATCGGCGGATCTGGAAACACCATATATTTT. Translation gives CASSVIGGSGNTIYF.

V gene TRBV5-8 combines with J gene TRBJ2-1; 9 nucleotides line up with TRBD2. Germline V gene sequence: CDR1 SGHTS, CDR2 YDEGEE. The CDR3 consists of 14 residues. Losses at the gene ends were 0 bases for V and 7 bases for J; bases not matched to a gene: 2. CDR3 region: CASSLGLAVNEQFF. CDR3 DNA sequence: TGTGCCAGCAGCTTGGGACTAGCGGTAAATGAGCAGTTCTTC.

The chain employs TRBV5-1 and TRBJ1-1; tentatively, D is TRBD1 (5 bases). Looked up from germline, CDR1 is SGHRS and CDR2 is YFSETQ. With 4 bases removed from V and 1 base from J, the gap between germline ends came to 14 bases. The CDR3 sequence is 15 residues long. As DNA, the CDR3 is TGCGCCAGCAGCCTTACCGGGACTGGGAACACTGAAGCTTTCTTT. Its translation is CASSLTGTGNTEAFF.

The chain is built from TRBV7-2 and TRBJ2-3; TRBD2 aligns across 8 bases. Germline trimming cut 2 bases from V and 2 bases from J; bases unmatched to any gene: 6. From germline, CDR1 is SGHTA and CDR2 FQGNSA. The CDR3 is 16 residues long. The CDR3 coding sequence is TGTGCCAGCAGCTTAAGGGGTAGCGGGGCCACAGATACGCAGTATTTT. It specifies CASSLRGSGATDTQYF.

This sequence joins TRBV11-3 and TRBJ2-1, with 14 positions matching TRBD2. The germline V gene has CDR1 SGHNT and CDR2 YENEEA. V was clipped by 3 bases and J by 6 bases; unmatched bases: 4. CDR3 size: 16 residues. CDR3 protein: CASSLETSGRGNEQFF. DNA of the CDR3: TGTGCCAGCAGCTTGGAGACTAGCGGGAGGGGCAATGAGCAGTTCTTC.

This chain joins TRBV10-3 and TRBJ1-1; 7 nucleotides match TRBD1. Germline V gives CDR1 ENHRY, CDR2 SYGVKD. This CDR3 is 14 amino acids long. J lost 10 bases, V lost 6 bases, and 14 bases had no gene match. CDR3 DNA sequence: TGTGCCATCAGGGGGACAGAGAGAGGCGTTGGAGCTTTCTTT. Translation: CAIRGTERGVGAFF.

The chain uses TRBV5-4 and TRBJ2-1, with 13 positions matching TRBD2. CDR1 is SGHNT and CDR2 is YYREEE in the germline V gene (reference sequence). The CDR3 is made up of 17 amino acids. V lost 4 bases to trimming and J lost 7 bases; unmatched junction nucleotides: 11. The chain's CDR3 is CASSPRTSGSILNEQFF. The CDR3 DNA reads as TGTGCCAGCAGCCCGAGGACTAGCGGGAGTATCTTGAATGAGCAGTTCTTC.

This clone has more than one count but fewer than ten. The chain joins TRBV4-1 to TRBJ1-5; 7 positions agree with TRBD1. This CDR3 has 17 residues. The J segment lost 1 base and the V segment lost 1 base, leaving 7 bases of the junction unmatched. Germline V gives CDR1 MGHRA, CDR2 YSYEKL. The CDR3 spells CASSQVGGRGSNQPQHF. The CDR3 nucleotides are TGCGCCAGCAGCCAAGTGGGCGGCAGGGGGAGCAATCAGCCCCAGCATTTT.

Here the CDR3 reads CASSIAGASYEQYF. The CDR3 nucleotides read TGTGCCAGCAGTATAGCAGGGGCATCCTACGAGCAGTACTTC. The V call is TRBV27, the J call TRBJ2-7, with D possibly being TRBD1 (6 bases). This CDR3 is built from 14 residues. V was shortened by 5 bases and J by 1 base, with 12 bases between the two germline ends. CDR1 is MNHEY, CDR2 SMNVEV, per germline (reference sequence).

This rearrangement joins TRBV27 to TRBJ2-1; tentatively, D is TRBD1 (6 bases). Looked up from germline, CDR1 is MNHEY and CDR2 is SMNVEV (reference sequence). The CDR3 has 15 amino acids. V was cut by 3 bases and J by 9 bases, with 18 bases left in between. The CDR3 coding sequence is TGTGCCAGCAGTTTTTGGCCTAGAGGGGGTGGTGAGCAGTTCTTC. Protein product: CASSFWPRGGGEQFF.

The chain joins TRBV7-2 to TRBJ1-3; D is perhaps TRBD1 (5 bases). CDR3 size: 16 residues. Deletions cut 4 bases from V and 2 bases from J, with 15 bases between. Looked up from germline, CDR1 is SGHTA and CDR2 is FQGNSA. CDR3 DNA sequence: TGTGCCAGCAGCTGGGCCCTCGGGGGAACTGGAAACACCATATATTTT. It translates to CASSWALGGTGNTIYF. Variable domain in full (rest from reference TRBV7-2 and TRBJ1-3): GAGVSQSPSNKVTEKGKDVELRCDPISGHTALYWYRQSLGQGLEFLIYFQGNSAPDKSGLPSDRFSAERTGGSVSTLTIQRTQQEDSAVYLCASSWALGGTGNTIYFGEGSWLTVV.

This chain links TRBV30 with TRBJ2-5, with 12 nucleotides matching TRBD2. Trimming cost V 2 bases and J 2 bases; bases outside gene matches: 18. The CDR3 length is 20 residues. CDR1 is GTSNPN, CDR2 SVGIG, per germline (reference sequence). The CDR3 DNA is TGTGCCTGGAGTCCGAAGTCCCCGATCCTAGCGGGGGGGGTACAAGAGACCCAGTACTTC. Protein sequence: CAWSPKSPILAGGVQETQYF.

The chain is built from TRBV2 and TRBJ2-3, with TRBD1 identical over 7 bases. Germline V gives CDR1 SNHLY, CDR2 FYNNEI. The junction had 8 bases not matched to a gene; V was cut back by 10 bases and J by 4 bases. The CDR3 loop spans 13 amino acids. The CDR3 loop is CATNRQGPDTQYF. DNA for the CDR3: TGTGCCACCAACCGACAGGGCCCAGATACGCAGTATTTT.

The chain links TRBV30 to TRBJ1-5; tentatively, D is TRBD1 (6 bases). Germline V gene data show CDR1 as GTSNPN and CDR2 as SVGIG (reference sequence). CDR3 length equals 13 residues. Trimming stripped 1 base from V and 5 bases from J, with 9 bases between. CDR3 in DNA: TGTGCCTGGAGTGGACAGGCGGATCAGCCCCAGCATTTT. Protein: CAWSGQADQPQHF.

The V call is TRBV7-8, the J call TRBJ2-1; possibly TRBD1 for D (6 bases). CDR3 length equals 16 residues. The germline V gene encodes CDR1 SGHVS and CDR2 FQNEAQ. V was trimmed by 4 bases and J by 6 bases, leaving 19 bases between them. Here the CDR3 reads CASSSRQVRVFNEQFF. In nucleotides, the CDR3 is TGTGCCAGCAGCTCCAGACAGGTCCGGGTTTTCAATGAGCAGTTCTTC.

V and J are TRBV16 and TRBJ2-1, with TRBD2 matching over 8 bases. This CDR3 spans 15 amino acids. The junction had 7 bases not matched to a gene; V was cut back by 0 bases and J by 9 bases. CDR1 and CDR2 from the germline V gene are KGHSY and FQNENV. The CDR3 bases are TGTGCCAGCAGCCAATCCAACGGGGGGGCCTCTGAGCAGTTCTTC. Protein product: CASSQSNGGASEQFF. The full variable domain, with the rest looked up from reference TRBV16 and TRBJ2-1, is GEEVAQTPKHLVRGEGQKAKLYCAPIKGHSYVFWYQQVLKNEFKFLISFQNENVFDETGMPKERFSAKCLPNSPCSLEIQATKLEDSAVYFCASSQSNGGASEQFFGPGTRLTVL.

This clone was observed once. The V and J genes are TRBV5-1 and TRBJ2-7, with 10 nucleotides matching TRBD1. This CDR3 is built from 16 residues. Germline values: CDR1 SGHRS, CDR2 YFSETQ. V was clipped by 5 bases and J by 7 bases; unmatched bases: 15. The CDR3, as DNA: TGCGCCAGCAGACCGGGACAGGGGATGGGGACGGGTGAGCAGTACTTC. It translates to CASRPGQGMGTGEQYF.

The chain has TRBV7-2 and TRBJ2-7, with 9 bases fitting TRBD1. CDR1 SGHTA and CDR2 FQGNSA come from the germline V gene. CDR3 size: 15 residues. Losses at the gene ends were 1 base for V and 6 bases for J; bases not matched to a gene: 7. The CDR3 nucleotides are TGTGCCAGCAGCTTAGTAGGGACAGGGAATGGCGAGCAGTACTTC. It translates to CASSLVGTGNGEQYF.

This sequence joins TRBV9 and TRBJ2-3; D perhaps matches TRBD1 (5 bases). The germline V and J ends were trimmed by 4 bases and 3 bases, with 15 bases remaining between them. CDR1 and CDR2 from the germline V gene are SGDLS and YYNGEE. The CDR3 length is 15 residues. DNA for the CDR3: TGTGCCAGCAGCACACACTTTCAGGGAACAGATACGCAGTATTTT. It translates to CASSTHFQGTDTQYF.

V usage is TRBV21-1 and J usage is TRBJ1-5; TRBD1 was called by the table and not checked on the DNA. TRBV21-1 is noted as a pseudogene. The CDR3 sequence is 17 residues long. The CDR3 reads CASSKSPDRGSNQPQHF. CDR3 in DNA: TGTGCCAGCAGCAAATCTCCGGACAGGGGTAGCAATCAGCCCCAGCATTTT.

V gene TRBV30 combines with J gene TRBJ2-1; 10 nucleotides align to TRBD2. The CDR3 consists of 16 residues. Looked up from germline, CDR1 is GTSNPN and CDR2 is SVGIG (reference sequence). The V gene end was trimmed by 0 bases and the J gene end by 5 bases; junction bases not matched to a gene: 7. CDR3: CAWSVPAGGPHNEQFF. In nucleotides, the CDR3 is TGTGCCTGGAGTGTACCAGCGGGAGGGCCCCACAATGAGCAGTTCTTC.

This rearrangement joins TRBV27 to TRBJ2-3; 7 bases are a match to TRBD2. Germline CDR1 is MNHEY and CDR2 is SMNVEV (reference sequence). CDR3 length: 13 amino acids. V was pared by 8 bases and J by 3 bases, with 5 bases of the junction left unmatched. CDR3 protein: CASRGSSTDTQYF. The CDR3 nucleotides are TGTGCCAGCCGCGGGAGTTCGACAGATACGCAGTATTTT.

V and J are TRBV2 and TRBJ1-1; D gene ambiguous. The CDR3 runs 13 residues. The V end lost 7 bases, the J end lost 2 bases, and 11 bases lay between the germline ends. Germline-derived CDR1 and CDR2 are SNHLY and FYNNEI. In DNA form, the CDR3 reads TGTGCCAGCACGAGGACGGGAAACACTGAAGCTTTCTTT. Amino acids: CASTRTGNTEAFF.

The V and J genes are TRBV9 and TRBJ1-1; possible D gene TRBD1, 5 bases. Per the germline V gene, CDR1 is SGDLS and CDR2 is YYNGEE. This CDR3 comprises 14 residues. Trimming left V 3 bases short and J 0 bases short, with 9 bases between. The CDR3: CASSAGGVNTEAFF. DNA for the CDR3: TGTGCCAGCAGCGCAGGAGGGGTGAACACTGAAGCTTTCTTT.